One and the same sample provided the 26 T cell receptor beta chains below, sequenced in a study of T-cell reconstitution after alpha-beta-depleted transplantation in children. Preparation of the TCRbeta library involved a method that used unique molecular identifiers. One entry per CDR3 protein results from TCRdb running MiXCR on the PCR reads. The sample lists roughly 500,000 distinct CDR3 sequences; about 10% were seen once. The sequencing used PBMCs, collected before TCRalphabeta/CD19-depleted stem cell transplant. These receptors originate from a child aged 2 to 10 with inherited bone marrow failure, due to receive a stem cell transplant.

This clonotype was recorded many times. CDR3 residues: CASSQSGAAQARELFF. DNA for the CDR3: TGCGCCAGCAGCCAGTCAGGGGCCGCCCAAGCCCGGGAGCTGTTTTTT. V usage is TRBV4-3 and J usage is TRBJ2-2, with a weak D call TRBD1 (6 bases). Germline V lookup: CDR1 LGHNA, CDR2 YSLEER. V was shortened by 3 bases and J by 9 bases, with 20 bases between the two germline ends. This CDR3 has 16 residues.

This clonotype occurred many times. The rearrangement uses TRBV4-3 and TRBJ2-1; 7 bases fit TRBD1. V gave up 2 bases and J gave up 3 bases; unmatched junction bases: 10. The V gene's germline CDR1 is LGHNA and CDR2 YSLEER. The length of the CDR3 is 17 residues. CDR3 sequence reads: CASSQIFTGDFYNEQFF. The CDR3 DNA is TGCGCCAGCAGCCAAATTTTCACAGGGGATTTCTACAATGAGCAGTTCTTC.

This clonotype was recorded at least ten times. This chain uses TRBV20-1 with TRBJ2-4; D remains unclear. This CDR3 comprises 13 residues. Per the germline V gene, CDR1 is DFQATT and CDR2 is SNEGSKA (reference sequence). The V and J ends lost 2 bases and 8 bases respectively, with 13 bases between them. The chain's CDR3 is CSARTYRVDIQYF. For the CDR3, the DNA is TGCAGTGCTAGAACATACCGGGTGGACATTCAGTACTTC.

This clonotype has a count of ten or more. V is TRBV12-3 or TRBV12-4 and J is TRBJ2-3; D is uncertain. The CDR3 covers 15 residues. Trimming left V 8 bases short and J 0 bases short, with 15 bases between. The CDR3 is CASAFDGSSTDTQYF. In nucleotides, the CDR3 is TGTGCCAGCGCCTTCGATGGATCTAGCACAGATACGCAGTATTTT.

This clonotype appeared many times. The junction departs from germline at one end; a sequencing error may be responsible. The V call is TRBV12-3 or TRBV12-4, the J call TRBJ1-3; unclear D gene. The CDR3 spans 11 residues. The CDR3 here is CASSLSGITDF. DNA of the CDR3: TGTGCCAGCAGTTTATCCGGGATCACGGATTTT.

This clonotype was counted many times. V and J are TRBV29-1 and TRBJ2-3; possibly TRBD1 for D (6 bases). The V and J ends lost 7 bases and 3 bases respectively, with 14 bases between them. CDR1 and CDR2 from the germline V gene are SQVTM and ANQGSEA. The CDR3 covers 13 residues. The CDR3 region has the DNA TGCAGCGCGGCAGGGGTATCTACAGATACGCAGTATTTT. Encoded protein: CSAAGVSTDTQYF.

This clonotype was recorded at least ten times. The chain has TRBV5-1 and TRBJ2-2; TRBD2 matches at 9 bases. The V gene's germline CDR1 is SGHRS and CDR2 YFSETQ. The trim removed 4 bases at V and 2 bases at J, leaving 6 bases unmatched. The CDR3 length is 16 residues. The CDR3 nucleotides read TGCGCCAGCAGCCCCTTAGCGGGAGATAACACCGGGGAGCTGTTTTTT. Amino acid sequence: CASSPLAGDNTGELFF.

There are many counts of this clonotype. The V and J genes are TRBV12-3 or TRBV12-4 and TRBJ2-1, with no clear D. V gave up 5 bases and J gave up 5 bases, with 13 bases separating them. This CDR3 is built from 14 residues. CDR3 sequence: CASSLGSAHNEQFF. The CDR3 DNA is TGTGCCAGCAGTCTAGGAAGCGCCCACAATGAGCAGTTCTTC.

This clonotype was counted ten times or more. In DNA, the CDR3 is TGTGCCAGCAGTTTGGGGCAGGTCGGGGAGCTGTTTTTT. The encoded protein is CASSLGQVGELFF. This chain links TRBV12-3 or TRBV12-4 with TRBJ2-2; weak D call: TRBD1 (5 bases). V lost 3 bases to trimming and J lost 7 bases, with 9 bases between them. There are 13 residues in the CDR3.

Many counts were recorded for this clonotype. The rearrangement joins TRBV11-1 to TRBJ1-2, with 8 bases fitting TRBD1. The trim removed 1 base at V and 2 bases at J, leaving 15 bases unmatched. The CDR3 covers 19 residues. CDR1 is SGHAT, CDR2 FQDESV, per germline (reference sequence). The CDR3 loop is CASSLVNRGTGGPNYGYTF. The CDR3 nucleotides read TGTGCCAGCAGCTTAGTAAATCGTGGAACAGGGGGACCCAACTATGGCTACACCTTC.

The sample holds many counts of this clonotype. V and J are TRBV7-9 and TRBJ2-7, with 7 bases identical to TRBD2. The CDR3 is 14 amino acids. Germline CDR1 reads SEHNR; CDR2 reads FQNEAQ (reference sequence). V gave up 5 bases and J gave up 3 bases; unmatched junction bases: 7. The CDR3 region is CASSPRLAFYEQYF. The CDR3 nucleotides are TGTGCCAGCAGCCCTAGACTAGCCTTCTACGAGCAGTACTTC.

This clonotype was observed a handful of times. The V call is TRBV19, the J call TRBJ2-3; 8 bases map to TRBD1. Germline lookup yields CDR1 LNHDA and CDR2 SQIVND (reference sequence). V was clipped by 8 bases and J by 2 bases; unmatched bases: 12. The CDR3 contains 16 residues. CDR3 sequence reads: CASAPMTGADTDTQYF. The CDR3 DNA follows: TGTGCCAGTGCCCCGATGACAGGGGCCGACACAGATACGCAGTATTTT.

V usage is TRBV5-5 and J usage is TRBJ2-7; possible D gene TRBD1, 5 bases. With 4 bases removed from V and 6 bases from J, the gap between germline ends came to 14 bases. This CDR3 spans 13 amino acids. Per the germline V gene, CDR1 is SGHKS and CDR2 is YYEKEE (reference sequence). Here the CDR3 reads CASSPREAFEQYF. As DNA, the CDR3 is TGTGCCAGCAGCCCCAGGGAAGCCTTCGAGCAGTACTTC.

In its sample, this clonotype was seen a few times. This chain joins TRBV6-2 or TRBV6-3 and TRBJ2-1, with 10 bases matching TRBD1. The junction had 15 bases not matched to a gene; V was cut back by 7 bases and J by 9 bases. Per germline, CDR1 MNHEY and CDR2 SVGEGT. The CDR3 runs 16 residues. CDR3 DNA: TGTGCCAGCACCGATCCCGGGACAGGGGAGATGGGTGAGCAGTTCTTC. Residues: CASTDPGTGEMGEQFF.

The chain joins TRBV5-1 to TRBJ2-7, with D possibly matching TRBD1 (6 bases). V shed 7 bases and J shed 3 bases, with 11 bases lying between them. In germline, CDR1 is SGHRS, CDR2 YFSETQ. The CDR3 contains 12 residues. The CDR3 loop reads CASRDNLYEQYF. The CDR3 DNA sequence: TGCGCCAGCCGGGACAACCTCTACGAGCAGTACTTC.

Many counts were recorded for this clonotype. The CDR3 DNA reads as TGCAGTGCTAGATCTTTGGGACAGGCGGCTGGGGCCAACGTCCTGACTTTC. This encodes CSARSLGQAAGANVLTF. V and J are TRBV20-1 and TRBJ2-6, with TRBD1 identical over 8 bases. This CDR3 is 17 amino acids long. V shed 2 bases, J shed 2 bases, and the junction held 8 bases outside the gene matches. CDR1 DFQATT and CDR2 SNEGSKA come from the germline V gene (reference sequence).

The table lists this clonotype with many counts. This sequence joins TRBV5-1 and TRBJ2-7; the D gene is possibly TRBD2 (5 bases). V lost 4 bases to trimming and J lost 0 bases, with 11 bases between them. CDR3 length equals 14 residues. The germline V gene has CDR1 SGHRS and CDR2 YFSETQ. The CDR3, as DNA: TGCGCCAGCAGCCGGGCTCGGGGCTCCTACGAGCAGTACTTC. Amino acids: CASSRARGSYEQYF. Full variable domain (remainder filled in from reference TRBV5-1 and TRBJ2-7): KAGVTQTPRYLIKTRGQQVTLSCSPISGHRSVSWYQQTPGQGLQFLFEYFSETQRNKGNFPGRFSGRQFSNSRSEMNVSTLELGDSALYLCASSRARGSYEQYFGPGTRLTVT.

The chain is built from TRBV6-2 or TRBV6-3 and TRBJ2-1; TRBD2 is a possible D gene (5 bases). From germline, CDR1 is MNHEY and CDR2 SVGEGT. The CDR3 runs to 14 residues. Trimming cost V 4 bases and J 7 bases, with 14 bases left between them. CDR3 loop: CASSSLLVRNEQFF. CDR3 in DNA: TGTGCCAGCAGTTCCCTACTAGTTAGAAATGAGCAGTTCTTC.

The genes are TRBV20-1 and TRBJ2-2, with D perhaps being TRBD1 or TRBD2 (6 bases each). The germline CDR1 and CDR2 sequences are DFQATT and SNEGSKA (reference sequence). The CDR3 contains 15 residues. Trimming took off 5 bases at V and 2 bases at J, with 15 bases between the two ends. This CDR3 reads CSAEGGTFNTGELFF. The CDR3 DNA is TGCAGTGCTGAAGGGGGGACCTTCAACACCGGGGAGCTGTTTTTT.

This clonotype was counted ten times or more. The chain is built from TRBV4-1 and TRBJ2-1; D is perhaps TRBD2 (5 bases). Germline CDR1 is MGHRA and CDR2 is YSYEKL. CDR3 length: 15 residues. The V and J ends lost 1 base and 5 bases respectively, with 12 bases between them. CDR3 residues: CASSQVRTPDNEQFF. CDR3 in DNA: TGCGCCAGCAGCCAAGTCAGGACTCCGGACAATGAGCAGTTCTTC.

Many counts were recorded for this clonotype. This rearrangement joins TRBV12-3 or TRBV12-4 to TRBJ2-7, with 8 bases lining up with TRBD1. Germline trimming cut 3 bases from V and 2 bases from J; bases unmatched to any gene: 9. CDR3 length: 16 amino acids. The CDR3 sequence: CASSFSRQGPTYEQYF. CDR3 coding DNA: TGTGCCAGCAGTTTTAGTCGACAGGGGCCAACCTACGAGCAGTACTTC.

This clonotype was seen a few times. V usage is TRBV7-2 and J usage is TRBJ2-1; D is undetermined. The V and J ends lost 1 base and 0 bases respectively, with 10 bases between them. The CDR3 is 16 residues long. CDR1 and CDR2 from the germline V gene are SGHTA and FQGNSA. CDR3 sequence reads: CASSLVGTSSYNEQFF. The CDR3 nucleotides are TGTGCCAGCAGCTTAGTAGGTACAAGCTCCTACAATGAGCAGTTCTTC.

This clonotype was recorded a few times. CDR3 protein: CASSQQGSPLHF. CDR3 nucleotides: TGTGCCAGCAGTCAACAGGGTTCACCCCTCCACTTT. This chain connects TRBV12-3 or TRBV12-4 to TRBJ1-6; D is possibly TRBD1 (6 bases). CDR3 length: 12 amino acids. Trimming shortened V by 5 bases and J by 9 bases, and 8 bases separated the two germline ends.

Ten or more counts support this clonotype. The gene calls are TRBV15 and TRBJ2-1; D is ambiguous. From germline, CDR1 is LNHNV and CDR2 YYDKDF (reference sequence). V was trimmed by 2 bases and J by 10 bases, leaving 15 bases between them. The CDR3 loop spans 14 amino acids. As DNA, the CDR3 is TGTGCCACCAGCAGACCCCCTCCCTCGCGGGAGCAGTTCTTC. As protein: CATSRPPPSREQFF.

In this sample, this clonotype turned up many times. This chain connects TRBV27 to TRBJ2-7; D is perhaps TRBD2 (6 bases). With 3 bases removed from V and 5 bases from J, the gap between germline ends came to 14 bases. The CDR3 has 14 amino acids. CDR1 and CDR2 (germline): MNHEY, SMNVEV (reference sequence). The chain's CDR3 is CASSFRGGAHEQYF. The CDR3 DNA sequence: TGTGCCAGCAGTTTCCGTGGCGGGGCCCACGAGCAGTACTTC.

This clonotype has a handful of counts. The chain combines TRBV15 with TRBJ1-5; D is unresolved. Germline CDR1 is LNHNV and CDR2 is YYDKDF (reference sequence). CDR3 size: 13 residues. Between the trimmed V and J ends, which lost 3 bases and 7 bases, there was a span of 10 bases. CDR3 bases: TGTGCCACCAGCAGTTCGACCTCACAGCCCCAGCATTTT. This gives the protein CATSSSTSQPQHF.